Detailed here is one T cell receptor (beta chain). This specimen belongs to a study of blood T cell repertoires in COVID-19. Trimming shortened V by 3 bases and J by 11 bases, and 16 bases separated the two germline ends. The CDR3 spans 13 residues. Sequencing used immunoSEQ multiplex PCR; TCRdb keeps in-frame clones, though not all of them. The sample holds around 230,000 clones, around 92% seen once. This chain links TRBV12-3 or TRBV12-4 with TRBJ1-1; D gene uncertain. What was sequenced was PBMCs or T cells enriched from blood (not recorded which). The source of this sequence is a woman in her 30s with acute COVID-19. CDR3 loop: CASSFRGPPQAFF. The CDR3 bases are TGTGCCAGCAGTTTCCGAGGCCCGCCCCAGGCTTTCTTT.